Listed below are T cell receptor beta chains from one sample, sequenced in a study of cytomegalovirus exposure and HLA in healthy donors. TCRdb keeps only in-frame clones here, not all; method: immunoSEQ multiplex PCR. Of some 120,000 clones in the sample, 70% to 80% are singletons; the top ten hold roughly 2%. The sample comprised PBMCs. Every receptor here comes from a man aged 18 to 30 in good health and CMV-seronegative. CDR3s include the opening cysteine and the closing phenylalanine or tryptophan. The D gene is left open where the match is weak. Clone size is shown for a subset of rows, as once, few, many or a class of expanded clone.

size	D	V	J	CDR3	DNA
NA	NA	TRBV29-1	TRBJ1-2	CSAGSPVRGYGYTF	TGCAGCGCGGGCTCCCCGGTGCGGGGTTATGGCTACACCTTC
NA	TRBD2	TRBV9	TRBJ2-3	CASSTSLGLGSGTDTQYF	TGTGCCAGCAGCACGTCCTTGGGACTAGGGTCTGGCACAGATACGCAGTATTTT
NA	NA	TRBV27	TRBJ2-5	CASSCPWTEALYRETQYF	TGTGCCAGCAGTTGCCCTTGGACAGAGGCTTTGTACCGGGAGACCCAGTACTTC
NA	TRBD1	TRBV23-1	TRBJ2-1	CASYPGQGNNEQFF	TGCGCCAGCTATCCGGGACAGGGGAACAATGAGCAGTTCTTC
once	NA	TRBV5-4	TRBJ1-3	CASSLFDNLSGNTIYF	TGTGCCAGCAGCTTGTTTGACAATCTCTCTGGAAACACCATATATTTT
NA	NA	TRBV27	TRBJ2-2	CASSLSLGRTGELFF	TGTGCCAGCAGTTTATCCCTGGGCCGGACCGGGGAGCTGTTTTTT
NA	TRBD2	TRBV5-4	TRBJ2-1	CASSSGTSGKQYNEQFF	TGTGCCAGCAGCTCCGGGACTAGCGGGAAACAGTACAATGAGCAGTTCTTC
NA	TRBD1	TRBV30	TRBJ1-1	CAWSVLRRTGRNEAFF	TGTGCCTGGAGTGTATTACGTAGGACAGGGCGGAACGAAGCTTTCTTT
NA	TRBD2	TRBV7-3	TRBJ2-3	CASSFGLAGVADTQYF	TGTGCCAGCAGCTTCGGACTAGCGGGGGTGGCAGATACGCAGTATTTT
NA	TRBD2	TRBV5-4	TRBJ2-3	CASSLGLAGGTDTQYF	TGTGCCAGCAGCTTGGGACTAGCGGGGGGCACAGATACGCAGTATTTT
NA	TRBD2	TRBV29-1	TRBJ2-2	CSAPSGSGGTGELFF	TGCAGCGCTCCTAGCGGGAGCGGTGGCACCGGGGAGCTGTTTTTT
NA	TRBD1	TRBV7-9	TRBJ2-3	CSSVVMPGGVRGGDTQYF	TGTTCCAGCGTGGTTATGCCAGGGGGCGTGAGAGGTGGAGATACGCAGTATTTT
few	NA	TRBV14	TRBJ2-1	CASSHYRGGGWDNEQFF	TGTGCCAGCAGCCATTATCGCGGGGGCGGATGGGACAATGAGCAGTTCTTC
NA	TRBD2	TRBV28	TRBJ2-1	CASSTPGLAGSREQFF	TGTGCCAGCAGCACCCCTGGACTAGCGGGAAGTCGAGAGCAGTTCTTC
NA	NA	TRBV19	TRBJ2-1	CASRGAGESYNEQFF	TGTGCCAGTAGGGGGGCGGGAGAATCCTACAATGAGCAGTTCTTC
NA	TRBD1	TRBV2	TRBJ2-6	CASSGTGNSGANVLTF	TGTGCCAGCAGTGGGACAGGGAACTCTGGGGCCAACGTCCTGACTTTC
NA	TRBD2	TRBV5-1	TRBJ2-2	CASSLAGLAQNTGELFF	TGCGCCAGCAGCTTGGCGGGACTAGCGCAGAACACCGGGGAGCTGTTTTTT
NA	TRBD1	TRBV27	TRBJ2-1	CASSLRTGINEQFF	TGTGCCAGCAGTCTCAGGACAGGGATCAATGAGCAGTTCTTC
NA	NA	TRBV19	TRBJ1-5	CASSKWTRGAGQPQHF	TGTGCCAGTAGTAAATGGACCAGGGGCGCTGGGCAGCCCCAGCATTTT
NA	NA	TRBV2	TRBJ1-1	CASGGQWSTEAFF	TGTGCCAGCGGCGGACAGTGGAGCACTGAAGCTTTCTTT
NA	NA	TRBV10-3	TRBJ2-2	CAISESDRKTGELFF	TGTGCCATCAGTGAGTCAGACAGGAAGACCGGGGAGCTGTTTTTT
NA	TRBD2	TRBV28	TRBJ2-2	CASRPGRANTGELFF	TGTGCCAGCAGACCGGGGAGGGCGAACACCGGGGAGCTGTTTTTT
once	NA	TRBV5-1	TRBJ1-5	CASSLVSGSNQPQHF	TGCGCCAGCAGCTTGGTAAGCGGGAGCAATCAGCCCCAGCATTTT
NA	NA	TRBV6-6	TRBJ1-1	CAGSTGTVQTEAFF	TGTGCCGGCAGTACCGGGACTGTTCAGACTGAAGCTTTCTTT
NA	TRBD1	TRBV29-1	TRBJ1-5	CSVGDRVQPQHF	TGCAGCGTTGGCGACAGGGTTCAGCCCCAGCATTTT
few	NA	TRBV4-1	TRBJ1-1	CASNFLDSGMNTEAFF	TGCGCCAGCAACTTCTTGGACAGTGGGATGAACACTGAAGCTTTCTTT
NA	NA	TRBV5-4	TRBJ2-1	CASSLGRDEQFF	TGTGCCAGCAGCTTGGGCCGGGATGAGCAGTTCTTC
NA	TRBD2	TRBV11-2	TRBJ2-1	CASSKNLAGDYNEQFF	TGTGCCAGCAGCAAAAACCTAGCGGGAGACTACAATGAGCAGTTCTTC
once	TRBD2	TRBV5-4	TRBJ2-7	CASSLRLAGAYEQYF	TGTGCCAGCAGCTTGAGGCTAGCGGGAGCCTACGAGCAGTACTTC
NA	TRBD1	TRBV5-8	TRBJ2-2	CASSWGQGRGELFF	TGTGCCAGCAGCTGGGGACAGGGACGCGGGGAGCTGTTTTTT
few	TRBD1	TRBV30	TRBJ1-6	CAWSVGTGYLSYNSPLHF	TGTGCCTGGAGTGTAGGGACAGGCTACCTCTCCTATAATTCACCCCTCCACTTT
NA	NA	TRBV18	TRBJ1-4	CASSPQDPRIFEKLFF	TGTGCCAGCTCACCACAAGACCCTAGGATATTTGAAAAACTGTTTTTT
once	NA	TRBV7-2	TRBJ2-1	CASSSDGTTYNEQFF	TGTGCCAGCAGCTCTGACGGGACAACATACAATGAGCAGTTCTTC
NA	NA	TRBV6-5	TRBJ1-6	CASRQGGSYNSPLHF	TGTGCCAGCAGACAGGGAGGGTCCTATAATTCACCCCTCCACTTT
NA	NA	TRBV11-1	TRBJ2-5	CASSSSTITLGEQYF	TGTGCCAGCAGCTCCTCAACCATTACTTTGGGAGAGCAGTACTTC
NA	NA	TRBV6-6	TRBJ2-2	CASSILSSNTGELFF	TGTGCCAGCAGTATTCTTAGTTCGAACACCGGGGAGCTGTTTTTT
few	NA	TRBV7-2	TRBJ1-1	CASSFRPRTEAFF	TGTGCCAGCAGCTTTCGCCCTAGGACTGAAGCTTTCTTT
NA	NA	TRBV6-6	TRBJ2-1	CASSPNVGGGHEQFF	TGTGCCAGCAGCCCGAATGTTGGGGGGGGGCATGAGCAGTTCTTC
few	NA	TRBV6-1	TRBJ2-2	CASSVLGTGELFF	TGTGCCAGCAGTGTACTCGGCACCGGGGAGCTGTTTTTT
NA	TRBD1	TRBV9	TRBJ2-2	CASSRYQGAPNTGELFF	TGTGCCAGCAGTCGTTACCAGGGGGCTCCGAACACCGGGGAGCTGTTTTTT
NA	NA	TRBV2	TRBJ2-1	CASQGPSNEQFF	TGTGCCAGCCAGGGGCCCTCCAATGAGCAGTTCTTC
NA	NA	TRBV30	TRBJ2-3	CAWNWRGPTDTQYF	TGTGCCTGGAACTGGCGGGGTCCCACAGATACGCAGTATTTT